The rows below give T cell receptor beta chains drawn from one sample of a study of cytomegalovirus exposure and HLA in healthy donors. The method was immunoSEQ multiplex PCR; TCRdb's version includes in-frame clones alone and lacks a portion of them. The sample carries around 150,000 clones, roughly 80% recorded once. The sample was PBMCs. All receptors come from a middle-aged man in good health and CMV-seropositive. Each CDR3 is given with its conserved first and last residue. The order of the fields is D gene, V gene, clone size, J gene, CDR3 DNA, CDR3 protein. The D gene is left open where the match is weak. Expanded clones are given a class, and other clones once, few, many or no size at all.

>TRBD1|TRBV5-4|-|TRBJ1-2
TGTGCCAGCAGCTGGACAGGCGCTCTCCGCTATGGCTACACCTTC
CASSWTGALRYGYTF
>-|TRBV7-8|-|TRBJ2-5
TGTGCCAGCAGCTTAGCGCTAGGACAGCAAGAGACCCAGTACTTC
CASSLALGQQETQYF
>TRBD2|TRBV27|-|TRBJ2-3
TGTGCCAGCAGTTCTGGCGGGAGGGGCACAGATACGCAGTATTTT
CASSSGGRGTDTQYF
>TRBD1|TRBV5-1|few|TRBJ2-6
TGCGCCAGCAGCCCCTTTACAGGGGCTGGGGCCAACGTCCTGACTTTC
CASSPFTGAGANVLTF
>TRBD1|TRBV5-1|-|TRBJ2-5
TGCGCCAGCAGCCGCCAAGGGGACAGTAGGGAGACCCAGTACTTC
CASSRQGDSRETQYF
>TRBD2|TRBV5-6|-|TRBJ2-7
TGTGCCAGCAGCTTGGTTCCAGCGGGGGGTACCTACGAGCAGTACTTC
CASSLVPAGGTYEQYF
>-|TRBV29-1|-|TRBJ1-1
TGCAGCGTTGGACAGGACGGGTTCACTGAAGCTTTCTTT
CSVGQDGFTEAFF
>TRBD2|TRBV18|-|TRBJ2-7
TGTGCCAGCTCACCTCGGACTAGCCAAACCTACGAGCAGTACTTC
CASSPRTSQTYEQYF
>-|TRBV30|-|TRBJ2-3
TGTGCCTGGAGTGTAGGGGGCACAGATACGCAGTATTTT
CAWSVGGTDTQYF
>-|TRBV29-1|-|TRBJ2-2
TGCAGCGTCGCCGGACTCAGGGGAAGAACCGGGGAGCTGTTTTTT
CSVAGLRGRTGELFF
>-|TRBV5-1|-|TRBJ2-5
TGCGCCAGCAGCTTAGGCGGGGCCGATCAAGAGACCCAGTACTTC
CASSLGGADQETQYF
>-|TRBV7-2|-|TRBJ1-2
TGTGCCAGCAGCTCCCTCGGGGCTAACTATGGCTACACCTTC
CASSSLGANYGYTF
>TRBD1|TRBV7-9|-|TRBJ1-3
TGTGCCAGCAGCAAAACAGGGGGTGGGTCCTCTGGAAACACCATATATTTT
CASSKTGGGSSGNTIYF
>TRBD1|TRBV6-1|-|TRBJ1-1
TGTGCCAGCAGTGAAGCACAGGGGGCTTTCTTT
CASSEAQGAFF
>TRBD2|TRBV6-5|-|TRBJ2-3
TGTGCCAGCAGTTACGGACTAGCGGGGGCCGTAGATACGCAGTATTTT
CASSYGLAGAVDTQYF
>-|TRBV30|few|TRBJ1-6
TGTGCCTGGCGTAACAGGGTTCCAGCGCGGGATTCACCCCTCCACTTT
CAWRNRVPARDSPLHF
>-|TRBV6-4|-|TRBJ1-2
TGTGCCGGCAGTGACTCGTCCAGGCTTAACTATGGCTACACCTTC
CAGSDSSRLNYGYTF
>-|TRBV5-6|-|TRBJ1-5
TGTGCCAGCAGCATTGGGGGGGCGCGACAGCCCCAGCATTTT
CASSIGGARQPQHF
>-|TRBV6-6|-|TRBJ2-7
TGTGCCAGCACTCAAGGGTTCCGGGACTTTACTTTC
CASTQGFRDFTF
>TRBD1|TRBV27|-|TRBJ1-2
TGTGCCAGCAGTGGGCTCACAGGGGGAAGTGGCTACACCTTC
CASSGLTGGSGYTF
>TRBD2|TRBV5-1|-|TRBJ2-5
TGCGCCAGCAGCTTAGGGCTAGCGGGAGTCGGAGAGACCCAGTACTTC
CASSLGLAGVGETQYF
>TRBD1|TRBV6-5|-|TRBJ2-7
TGTGCCGACCGGGACAGGGCTCACGAGCAGTACTTC
CADRDRAHEQYF
>-|TRBV5-1|-|TRBJ1-1
TGCGCCAGCAGCTTGAATGGGGGCGCGTACACTGAAGCTTTCTTT
CASSLNGGAYTEAFF
>TRBD1|TRBV5-1|-|TRBJ1-2
TGCGCCAGCAGCTTGGAGACAGGGGGCAGCTATGGCTACACCTTC
CASSLETGGSYGYTF
>-|TRBV7-9|-|TRBJ1-1
TGTGCCAGCAGCTCGCAGGGGCAAGGCACTGAAGCTTTCTTT
CASSSQGQGTEAFF
>TRBD1|TRBV5-1|-|TRBJ1-1
TGCGCCAGCAGCTTGCTCCAGGGGGAAATTGAAGCTTTCTTT
CASSLLQGEIEAFF
>TRBD2|TRBV5-6|-|TRBJ2-1
TGTGCCAGCAGCTTTAGCGGGAGGGCCAGTCTAGACAATGAGCAGTTCTTC
CASSFSGRASLDNEQFF
>-|TRBV7-9|-|TRBJ1-2
TGTTCCAGCAGCCGAGACAATTATGGCTACACCTTC
CSSSRDNYGYTF
>-|TRBV7-9|-|TRBJ1-1
TGTGCCAGCAGCTTAGCTGGGGTTAAGCGGGAAGCTTTCTTT
CASSLAGVKREAFF
>-|TRBV2|-|TRBJ1-2
TGTGCCAGCAGGGGGCGCGGCTACACCTTC
CASRGRGYTF
>-|TRBV6-1|-|TRBJ1-1
TGTGCCAGCGATGGGGGGTTGGGGAACACTGAAGCTTTCTTT
CASDGGLGNTEAFF
>TRBD1|TRBV5-4|-|TRBJ1-2
TGTGCCAGCTTCATTAAGGGGGCCGACTATGGCTACACCTTC
CASFIKGADYGYTF
>-|TRBV5-4|-|TRBJ1-5
TGTGCCAGCAGCAAAGGGGGGGATCAGCCCCAGCATTTT
CASSKGGDQPQHF
>TRBD1|TRBV25-1|-|TRBJ2-7
TGTGCCAGCAGTGGCTGGACAGGGGGTTACGAGCAGTACTTC
CASSGWTGGYEQYF
>TRBD2|TRBV4-2|-|TRBJ2-3
TGTGCCAGCAGCCGAACCGGGACTAGCGGGAGTGTATACACAGATACGCAGTATTTT
CASSRTGTSGSVYTDTQYF
>TRBD1|TRBV5-1|-|TRBJ2-7
TGCGCCAGCAGCAGGGACAGGGGAGGGCACGAGCAGTACTTC
CASSRDRGGHEQYF
>-|TRBV19|-|TRBJ2-7
TGTGCCAGTAGTATGGACATCGAATTCTACGAGCAGTACTTC
CASSMDIEFYEQYF
>-|TRBV7-9|once|TRBJ1-5
TGTGCCAGCAGCCCCACAAACAATCAGCCCCAGCATTTT
CASSPTNNQPQHF
>-|TRBV30|-|TRBJ1-2
TGTGCCTGGTCTACAGGTAGCTATGGCTACACCTTC
CAWSTGSYGYTF
>TRBD1|TRBV19|-|TRBJ1-1
TGTGCCAGTAACCCTAGGGACAGAAACACTGAAGCTTTCTTT
CASNPRDRNTEAFF
>TRBD2|TRBV5-1|-|TRBJ2-1
TGCGCCAGCAGCTCTCTAGCGGGAGGGCCCTCCTACAATGAGCAGTTCTTC
CASSSLAGGPSYNEQFF
>-|TRBV29-1|-|TRBJ1-1
TGCAGCGTTGCGTCGGCACGGGAGACCTTCCCTCTCTTT
CSVASARETFPLF
>-|TRBV2|-|TRBJ1-1
TGTGCCAGCAGTTGGGACACCACTGAAGCTTTCTTT
CASSWDTTEAFF
>-|TRBV9|-|TRBJ2-7
TGTGCCAGCAGCGTAGGCAGGGGCGGGAGCGTATACGAGCAGTACTTC
CASSVGRGGSVYEQYF
>-|TRBV27|-|TRBJ1-1
TGTGCCAGCAGTTTAGAAGGGAGGCCTGAAGCTTTCTTT
CASSLEGRPEAFF
>-|TRBV2|-|TRBJ1-1
TGTGCCAGCAGTGAAGCTCCAGGGGACACTGAAGCTTTCTTT
CASSEAPGDTEAFF
>-|TRBV7-9|-|TRBJ2-3
TGTGCCAGCAGCGGGGGGACGAGTCCAGATACGCAGTATTTT
CASSGGTSPDTQYF